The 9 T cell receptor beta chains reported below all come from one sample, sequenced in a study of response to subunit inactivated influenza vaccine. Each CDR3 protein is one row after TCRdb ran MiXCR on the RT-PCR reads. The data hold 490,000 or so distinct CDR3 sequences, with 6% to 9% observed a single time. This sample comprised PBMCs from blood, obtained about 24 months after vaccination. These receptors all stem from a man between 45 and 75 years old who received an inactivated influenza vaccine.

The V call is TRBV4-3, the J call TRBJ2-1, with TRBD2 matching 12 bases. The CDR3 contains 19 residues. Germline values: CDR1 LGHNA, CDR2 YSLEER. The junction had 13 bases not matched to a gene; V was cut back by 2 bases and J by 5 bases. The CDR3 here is CASSQFYGTSGLRDNEQFF. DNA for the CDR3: TGCGCCAGCAGCCAATTTTACGGGACTAGCGGGTTGAGGGACAATGAGCAGTTCTTC.

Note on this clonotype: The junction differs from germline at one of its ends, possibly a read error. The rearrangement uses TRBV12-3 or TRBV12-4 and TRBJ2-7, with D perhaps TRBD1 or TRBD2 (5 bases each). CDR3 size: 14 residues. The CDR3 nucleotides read TGTGCCAGCAGTTTAGGGGGGATGGCCTACGAGCGGTACTTC. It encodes CASSLGGMAYERYF.

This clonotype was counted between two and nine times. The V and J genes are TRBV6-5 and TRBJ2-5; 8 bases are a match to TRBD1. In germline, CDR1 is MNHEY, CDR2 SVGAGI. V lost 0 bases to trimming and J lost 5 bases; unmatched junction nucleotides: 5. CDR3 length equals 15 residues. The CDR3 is CASSYSTGGWETQYF. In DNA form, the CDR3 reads TGTGCCAGCAGTTACTCTACAGGGGGATGGGAGACCCAGTACTTC.

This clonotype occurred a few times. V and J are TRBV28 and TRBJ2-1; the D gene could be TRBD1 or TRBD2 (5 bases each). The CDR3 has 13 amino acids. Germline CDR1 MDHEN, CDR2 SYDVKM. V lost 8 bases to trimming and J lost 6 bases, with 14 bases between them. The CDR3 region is CASSGTNSNEQFF. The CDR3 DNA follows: TGTGCCAGCTCCGGGACGAACTCCAATGAGCAGTTCTTC.

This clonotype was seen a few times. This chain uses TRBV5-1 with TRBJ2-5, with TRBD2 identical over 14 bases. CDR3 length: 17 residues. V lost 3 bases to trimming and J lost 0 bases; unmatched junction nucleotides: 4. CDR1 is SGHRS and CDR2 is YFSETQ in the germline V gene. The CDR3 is CASSSGLAGDNQETQYF. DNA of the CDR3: TGCGCCAGCAGCTCGGGACTAGCGGGGGACAACCAAGAGACCCAGTACTTC.

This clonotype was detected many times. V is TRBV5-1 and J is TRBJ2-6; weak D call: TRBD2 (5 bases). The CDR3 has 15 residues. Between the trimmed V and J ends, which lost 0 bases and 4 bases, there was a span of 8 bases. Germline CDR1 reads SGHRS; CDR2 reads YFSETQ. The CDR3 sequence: CASSLVGVGANVLTF. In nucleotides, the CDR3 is TGCGCCAGCAGCTTGGTCGGGGTCGGGGCCAACGTCCTGACTTTC.

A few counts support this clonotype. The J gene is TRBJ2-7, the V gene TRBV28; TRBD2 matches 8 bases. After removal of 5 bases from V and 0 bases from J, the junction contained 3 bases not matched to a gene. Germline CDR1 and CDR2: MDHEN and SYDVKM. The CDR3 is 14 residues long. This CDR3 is CASSIAGNSYEQYF. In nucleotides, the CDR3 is TGTGCCAGCAGTATAGCGGGGAACTCCTACGAGCAGTACTTC.

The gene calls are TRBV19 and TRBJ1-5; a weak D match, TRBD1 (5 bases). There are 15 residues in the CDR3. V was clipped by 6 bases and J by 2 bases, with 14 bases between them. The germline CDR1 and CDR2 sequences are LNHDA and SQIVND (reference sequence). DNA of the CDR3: TGTGCCAGTAGATGGGGGTTAGTGGGCAATCAGCCCCAGCATTTT. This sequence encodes CASRWGLVGNQPQHF.

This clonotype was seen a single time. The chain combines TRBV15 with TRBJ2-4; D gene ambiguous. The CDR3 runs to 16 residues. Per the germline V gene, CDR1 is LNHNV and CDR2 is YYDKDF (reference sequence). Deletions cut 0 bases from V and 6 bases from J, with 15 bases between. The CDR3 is CATSRDRPGLGNIQYF. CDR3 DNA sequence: TGTGCCACCAGCAGAGATCGCCCAGGATTAGGAAACATTCAGTACTTC.